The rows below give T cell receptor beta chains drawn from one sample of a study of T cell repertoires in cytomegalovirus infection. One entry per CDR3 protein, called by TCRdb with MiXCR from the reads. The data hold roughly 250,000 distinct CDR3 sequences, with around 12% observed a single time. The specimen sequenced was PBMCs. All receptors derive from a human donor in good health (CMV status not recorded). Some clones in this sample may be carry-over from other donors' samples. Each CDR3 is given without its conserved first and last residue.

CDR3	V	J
ASSLPLDRVKQPQH	TRBV7-3	TRBJ1-5
SVEVRDYEQY	TRBV29-1	TRBJ2-7
ASSFDRTGEAF	TRBV7-8	TRBJ1-1
SGGGAIGEQY	TRBV29-1	TRBJ2-7
SARESVGTDTQY	TRBV29-1	TRBJ2-3
ASSLGGAVEQY	TRBV7-2	TRBJ2-7
ASSPGLALSYEQY	TRBV14	TRBJ2-7
ASSLGGGLGYT	TRBV12-3/TRBV12-4	TRBJ1-2
ASSPDGSTYNEQF	TRBV18	TRBJ2-1
ASSSPGLQSSYGYT	TRBV7-2	TRBJ1-2
ASKAGAEGETQY	TRBV7-2	TRBJ2-5
ASSLVSNEQY	TRBV5-1	TRBJ2-7
ASSPKLAGDSYNEQF	TRBV7-3	TRBJ2-1
ASSFPRNQETQY	TRBV7-2	TRBJ2-5
ASSAWGGLGNQPQH	TRBV7-2	TRBJ1-5
ASSLTRGPQNEQF	TRBV7-2	TRBJ2-1
ASRDGQEINEKLF	TRBV7-2	TRBJ1-4
ASSSYNGNEQF	TRBV7-3	TRBJ2-1
ASSLGNRGQGYT	TRBV12-3/TRBV12-4	TRBJ1-2
ASNPSLNTGELF	TRBV7-8	TRBJ2-2
ASSKERLGWQPQH	TRBV19	TRBJ1-5
AWSEHRGWLYEQY	TRBV30	TRBJ2-7
ASRSDSPYGYT	TRBV6-2/TRBV6-3	TRBJ1-2
ASSLAAGGPGETQY	TRBV7-8	TRBJ2-5
ASSTIGTGTTEAF	TRBV18	TRBJ1-1
AISIQGATEAF	TRBV10-3	TRBJ1-1
ASSVEWASGEKLF	TRBV2	TRBJ1-4
ASSLAAPGANEKLF	TRBV7-8	TRBJ1-4
ASSTVGTDTQY	TRBV12-3/TRBV12-4	TRBJ2-3
SVGQGSYGYT	TRBV29-1	TRBJ1-2
ASSPIGAGLYNEQF	TRBV7-9	TRBJ2-1
ASSLRGFVLGETQY	TRBV28	TRBJ2-5
ASRRGQGNYGYT	TRBV2	TRBJ1-2
ASSYSGTGDNVLT	TRBV6-5	TRBJ2-6
ASSWQGQETQY	TRBV7-2	TRBJ2-5
ASSNGLEGQGPHEQY	TRBV19	TRBJ2-7
ASSLWGLRNTEAF	TRBV12-3/TRBV12-4	TRBJ1-1
ASSRPGQANNIQY	TRBV7-9	TRBJ2-4
ATLRDGNVEGYT	TRBV19	TRBJ1-2
ASSSWGQGGSPLH	TRBV11-2	TRBJ1-6
ASSRDLGGGSHEQF	TRBV28	TRBJ2-1
ASMSQEAGEKLF	TRBV19	TRBJ1-4
ASSQLPGRDQPQH	TRBV6-1	TRBJ1-5
ASSTFGDGEQF	TRBV19	TRBJ2-1
ASSQEPTGVTEAF	TRBV4-1	TRBJ1-1
ASSSQGFSYEQY	TRBV7-2	TRBJ2-7
ASSISGRINYGYT	TRBV6-2/TRBV6-3	TRBJ1-2
ASSPPRYGNQPQH	TRBV28	TRBJ1-5